The 8 T cell receptor beta chains reported below all come from one sample, sequenced in a study of CD4 T cells in relation to SARS-CoV-2 and coronaviruses. Before the COVID-19 pandemic, during about 2010-2018, CD4+ T cells were taken from unexposed donors. CD4+ T cells were isolated from the cells after nine to eleven days of culture. Method: immunoSEQ multiplex PCR; TCRdb's copy keeps in-frame clones and lacks some. The repertoire holds approximately 17,000 clones, with around 82% as singletons. No antigen has been identified for these receptors. The specimen sequenced was CD4+ T cells from PBMCs, cultured in vitro. These receptors were collected from a human donor in good health.

The CDR3 DNA reads TGTGCCAGTAGTATCTTTGGACAGACTAATTCACCCCTCCACTTT. Protein sequence: CASSIFGQTNSPLHF. This chain uses TRBV19 with TRBJ1-6; D possibly corresponds to TRBD1 (6 bases). The ends were cut back, 3 bases at V and 6 bases at J, with 12 bases in the middle. This CDR3 spans 15 amino acids. The germline CDR1 and CDR2 sequences are LNHDA and SQIVND (reference sequence).

The J gene is TRBJ1-4, the V gene TRBV6-1, with TRBD1 matching 9 bases. Per germline, CDR1 MNHNS and CDR2 SASEGT. This CDR3 spans 14 amino acids. Losses at the gene ends were 6 bases for V and 8 bases for J; bases not matched to a gene: 7. CDR3: CASSTGTGNEKLFF. The CDR3 nucleotides are TGTGCCAGCAGCACCGGGACAGGGAACGAAAAACTGTTTTTT.

The rearrangement uses TRBV30 and TRBJ1-2; D is perhaps TRBD1 (6 bases). Germline CDR1 is GTSNPN and CDR2 is SVGIG (reference sequence). The CDR3 contains 12 residues. Trimming took 1 base from V and 4 from J, leaving 7 bases between them. This chain's CDR3 is CAWSGGGYGYTF. The CDR3 nucleotides read TGTGCCTGGAGTGGAGGGGGCTATGGCTACACCTTC.

In its sample, this clone ranks as medium-sized. The chain links TRBV5-6 to TRBJ2-1, with 7 bases lining up with TRBD2. Germline CDR1 and CDR2: SGHDT and YYEEEE. CDR3 size: 16 residues. The V segment lost 6 bases and the J segment 1 base; nucleotides outside the gene matches: 10. The CDR3 loop is CASTKGWEGSYNEQFF. The CDR3 bases are TGTGCCAGCACTAAGGGGTGGGAGGGGTCCTACAATGAGCAGTTCTTC.

Of note for this clone: One end of the junction does not line up with germline, which may come from a read error. The same CDR3 is also encoded by other DNA sequences in this sample. Here the CDR3 DNA reads TGTGCCAGCTCGCCACCATCGGGACGGAACACCTACAATGAGCAGTTCTTC. Translating gives CASSPPSGRNTYNEQFF. V is TRBV18 and J is TRBJ2-1; D is tentatively TRBD1 or TRBD2 (5 bases each). The CDR3 has 17 amino acids. Germline CDR1 and CDR2: KGHSH and LQKENI. Combining the CDR3 with reference TRBV18 and TRBJ2-1 gives the whole variable domain NAGVMQNPRHLVRRRGQEARLRCSPMKGHSHVYWYRQLPEEGLKFMVYLQKENIIDESGMPKERFSAEFPKEGPSILRIQQVVRGDSAAYFCASSPPSGRNTYNEQFFGPGTRLTVL.

V gene TRBV20-1 combines with J gene TRBJ2-7; a weak D match, TRBD2 (7 bases). From germline, CDR1 is DFQATT and CDR2 SNEGSKA (reference sequence). The CDR3 covers 18 residues. Trimming took 3 bases from V and 3 from J, leaving 27 bases between them. CDR3 bases: TGCAGTGCTAGTTCCGGATCGGTTAGCGGAGGGGGGGACTACGAGCAGTACTTC. It is translated as CSASSGSVSGGGDYEQYF.

This sequence joins TRBV29-1 and TRBJ1-1, with a tentative D call TRBD1 (5 bases). Germline-derived CDR1 and CDR2 are SQVTM and ANQGSEA. The V gene lost 6 bases and the J gene lost 6 bases, with 17 bases spanning the gap. This CDR3 comprises 13 residues. The CDR3 here is CSVGTAAGSEAFF. CDR3 sequence (DNA): TGCAGCGTCGGGACCGCCGCGGGGTCTGAAGCTTTCTTT. The whole variable domain, filled in from reference TRBV29-1 and TRBJ1-1, reads SAVISQKPSRDICQRGTSLTIQCQVDSQVTMMFWYRQQPGQSLTLIATANQGSEATYESGFVIDKFPISRPNLTFSTLTVSNMSPEDSSIYLCSVGTAAGSEAFFGQGTRLTVV.

The table lists this clone with a few counts. The gene calls are TRBV20-1 and TRBJ1-2; maybe TRBD1 (5 bases). The CDR3 covers 11 residues. Germline V CDR1 and CDR2: DFQATT, SNEGSKA (reference sequence). DNA for the CDR3: TGCAGGGCCGGAGGGGTCTATGGCTACACCTTC. Its translation is CRAGGVYGYTF.